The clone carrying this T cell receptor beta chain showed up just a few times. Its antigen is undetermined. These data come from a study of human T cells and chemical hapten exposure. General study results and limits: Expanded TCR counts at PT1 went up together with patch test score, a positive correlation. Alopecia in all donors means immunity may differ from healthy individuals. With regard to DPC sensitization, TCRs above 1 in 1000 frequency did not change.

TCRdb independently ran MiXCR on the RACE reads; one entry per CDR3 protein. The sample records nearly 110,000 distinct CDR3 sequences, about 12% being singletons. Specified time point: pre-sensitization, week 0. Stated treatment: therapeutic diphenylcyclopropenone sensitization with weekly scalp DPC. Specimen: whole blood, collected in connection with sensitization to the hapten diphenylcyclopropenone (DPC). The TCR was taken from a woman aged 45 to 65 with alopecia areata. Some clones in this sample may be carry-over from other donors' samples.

In nucleotides, the CDR3 is TGCGCCAGCAGCTTAAACCCAGGCACCCGATTGAACACTGAAGCTTTCTTT. Residues: CASSLNPGTRLNTEAFF. The chain employs TRBV5-1 and TRBJ1-1; no firm D call. V lost 2 bases, J lost 0 bases, and 17 bases lay in between. This CDR3 is 17 amino acids long. Germline CDR1 SGHRS, CDR2 YFSETQ.